This TCR beta chain was captured by sequencing in a study of blood T cell repertoires in COVID-19. Study background: The United States, Italy and Spain supplied acute and convalescent COVID-19 samples.

CDR3 length equals 17 residues. Trimming took off 2 bases at V and 2 bases at J, with 18 bases between the two ends. Germline lookup yields CDR1 LNHDA and CDR2 SQIVND (reference sequence). Profiled with immunoSEQ multiplex PCR; TCRdb holds only in-frame clones, not every one. The data show about 220,000 clones, with about 90% seen just once and 14% to 15% held by the top ten. This clonotype was obtained from a woman aged 50 to 60 with acute COVID-19. J is TRBJ1-1 and V is TRBV19, with a tentative D call TRBD1 (6 bases). The sequenced sample consisted of PBMCs or T cells enriched from blood (not recorded which). The DNA for the CDR3 is TGTGCCAGTAGTATAACCCAACCGACAGGTCCTAACACTGAAGCTTTCTTT. Translated: CASSITQPTGPNTEAFF.